The 9 T cell receptor beta chains given below trace back to one sample, sequenced in a study of cytomegalovirus exposure and HLA in healthy donors. A multiplex PCR was run with 60 Vbeta primers and 13 Jbeta primers. TCRdb keeps only in-frame clones here, not all; method: immunoSEQ multiplex PCR. This sample contains around 70,000 clones. Sequenced input: PBMCs. The receptor source for this set is a female donor in good health and CMV-seropositive.

The V and J genes are TRBV5-5 and TRBJ1-2, with TRBD1 matching 10 bases. This CDR3 contains 16 residues. J gave up 8 bases and V 4 bases, and 14 bases lay outside the gene matches. Looked up from germline, CDR1 is SGHKS and CDR2 is YYEKEE (reference sequence). The CDR3 nucleotides are TGTGCCAGCAGCGCAATTGCTGGACAGGGGGTCGGGGGCTACACCTTC. Its protein is CASSAIAGQGVGGYTF.

The chain joins TRBV6-5 to TRBJ1-1, with TRBD1 identical over 7 bases. Germline loops: CDR1 MNHEY, CDR2 SVGAGI. V gave up 5 bases and J gave up 6 bases; unmatched junction bases: 6. CDR3 length equals 13 residues. This CDR3 reads CASSQTGTAEAFF. The CDR3 DNA is TGTGCCAGCAGTCAAACCGGGACAGCTGAAGCTTTCTTT.

The DNA of the CDR3 is TGCAGCGGTCCCCAGGGGGCGCATCCCTACGAGCAGTACTTC. Encoded protein: CSGPQGAHPYEQYF. The chain recombines TRBV29-1 with TRBJ2-7, with TRBD1 identical over 8 bases. J lost 2 bases, V lost 7 bases, and 10 bases had no gene match. The length of the CDR3 is 14 residues. CDR1 and CDR2 from the germline V gene are SQVTM and ANQGSEA.

The genes are TRBV6-4 and TRBJ2-3; the match to TRBD1 covers 10 bases. The CDR3 spans 19 residues. Per germline, CDR1 MRHNA and CDR2 SNTAGT. V lost 0 bases and J lost 3; bases outside the gene matches: 12. CDR3 sequence (DNA): TGTGCCAGCAGTGACTCGTACGAACCACGGGACAGGGGAACAGATACGCAGTATTTT. It encodes CASSDSYEPRDRGTDTQYF.

The chain couples TRBV6-5 to TRBJ1-4; D unclear. Germline assignment: CDR1 MNHEY and CDR2 SVGAGI. Between the trimmed V and J ends, which lost 0 bases and 12 bases, there was a span of 14 bases. CDR3 length: 14 amino acids. As DNA, the CDR3 is TGTGCCAGCAGTTACTCGACATTGATCGGGGAACTGTTTTTT. This gives the protein CASSYSTLIGELFF.

The chain combines TRBV4-1 with TRBJ2-7, with D possibly matching TRBD2 (6 bases). The CDR3 length is 15 residues. Trimming pared 3 bases from V and 3 bases from J, leaving 15 bases between. Germline CDR1 MGHRA, CDR2 YSYEKL. The CDR3 DNA reads TGCGCCAGCAGCCACGTAATTGGCGGGGACTACGAGCAGTACTTC. Translated: CASSHVIGGDYEQYF.

This chain links TRBV9 with TRBJ2-1; TRBD2 agrees at 8 bases. The germline CDR1 and CDR2 sequences are SGDLS and YYNGEE. Trimming removed 0 bases from V and 6 bases from J; junction bases left unmatched: 5. The CDR3 runs to 15 residues. CDR3: CASSVVGLAANEQFF. The CDR3 nucleotides are TGTGCCAGCAGCGTAGTAGGACTAGCCGCCAATGAGCAGTTCTTC. The variable domain in full, completed from reference TRBV9 and TRBJ2-1, reads DSGVTQTPKHLITATGQRVTLRCSPRSGDLSVYWYQQSLDQGLQFLIQYYNGEERAKGNILERFSAQQFPDLHSELNLSSLELGDSALYFCASSVVGLAANEQFFGPGTRLTVL.

The chain has TRBV6-1 and TRBJ2-1; 9 bases map to TRBD2. The V and J ends lost 8 bases and 5 bases, in that order; junction bases with no gene match: 7. The CDR3 totals 14 residues. The germline V gene has CDR1 MNHNS and CDR2 SASEGT. CDR3 loop: CASLDRTSDNEQFF. In DNA, the CDR3 is TGTGCCAGCCTAGACAGGACTAGCGACAATGAGCAGTTCTTC.

The rearrangement uses TRBV19 and TRBJ2-7; 7 nucleotides line up with TRBD1. The germline CDR1 and CDR2 sequences are LNHDA and SQIVND (reference sequence). V lost 3 bases, J lost 6 bases, and 8 bases stayed unmatched. CDR3 length: 14 residues. CDR3 region: CASSIQNRGAEQYF. The DNA of the CDR3 is TGTGCCAGTAGTATCCAAAACAGGGGAGCCGAGCAGTACTTC.